These 23 T cell receptor beta chains originate from one sample sequenced in a study of blood T cell repertoires in COVID-19. TCRdb's table, derived via immunoSEQ multiplex PCR, lists solely in-frame clones and lacks some. The data show more than 150,000 clones, around 87% seen once. The sample taken for sequencing was peripheral blood. These receptors all come from a young woman who had recovered from COVID-19.

This clone was detected only once. This chain connects TRBV7-2 to TRBJ1-1, with D possibly matching TRBD1 (5 bases). V gave up 5 bases and J gave up 2 bases, with 9 bases separating them. This CDR3 contains 13 residues. Germline V CDR1 and CDR2: SGHTA, FQGNSA. The CDR3 nucleotides read TGTGCCAGCAGCATTGACAGAAACACTGAAGCTTTCTTT. Encoded protein: CASSIDRNTEAFF.

This clone was picked up one time. The chain carries TRBV23-1 and TRBJ1-6, with D perhaps TRBD1 (6 bases). TRBV23-1 is noted as an ORF with a role that remains uncertain. The CDR3 extends over 15 amino acids. Trimming took off 11 bases at V and 2 bases at J, with 16 bases between the two ends. The CDR3 loop is CAPRGGGPYNSPLHF. CDR3 bases: TGCGCCCCCCGGGGTGGGGGCCCCTATAATTCACCCCTCCACTTT.

The chain links TRBV5-6 to TRBJ2-7; 8 bases align to TRBD1. Germline-derived CDR1 and CDR2 are SGHDT and YYEEEE. The trim removed 2 bases at V and 5 bases at J, leaving 3 bases unmatched. This CDR3 comprises 13 residues. Here the CDR3 reads CASSLDRGNEQYV. For the CDR3, the DNA is TGTGCCAGCAGCTTAGACAGGGGCAACGAGCAGTACGTC.

The genes are TRBV7-8 and TRBJ1-3; the D is unclear. Trimming removed 0 bases at V and 0 bases at J, with 3 bases between. The CDR3 runs 14 residues. CDR1 and CDR2 from the germline V gene are SGHVS and FQNEAQ. The CDR3 reads CASSLAGSGNTIYF. The CDR3 DNA sequence: TGTGCCAGCAGCTTAGCCGGCTCTGGAAACACCATATATTTT.

This chain joins TRBV5-1 and TRBJ2-1; D might be TRBD2 (5 bases). Deletions cut 7 bases from V and 5 bases from J, with 19 bases between. This CDR3 spans 15 amino acids. The germline CDR1 and CDR2 sequences are SGHRS and YFSETQ. CDR3 nucleotide sequence: TGCGCCAGCTCCGTGGGTGGGAGAACTAACAATGAGCAGTTCTTC. This sequence encodes CASSVGGRTNNEQFF.

The chain recombines TRBV15 with TRBJ1-2; possible D gene TRBD1, 6 bases. Per germline, CDR1 LNHNV and CDR2 YYDKDF (reference sequence). The CDR3 runs 13 residues. Trimming took off 6 bases at V and 3 bases at J, with 11 bases between the two ends. CDR3 in amino acids: CATSLRGDYGYTF. The CDR3 bases are TGTGCCACCAGTCTCAGGGGTGACTATGGCTACACCTTC.

The chain couples TRBV7-7 to TRBJ1-5, with 7 bases aligning to TRBD1. Germline CDR1 reads SSHAT; CDR2 reads FNYEAQ (reference sequence). V shed 3 bases and J 7 bases; nucleotides not matched to a gene: 21. The CDR3 covers 19 residues. CDR3 loop: CASSLARIHGTVVGQPQHF. DNA of the CDR3: TGTGCCAGCAGCTTGGCCCGGATCCACGGGACAGTCGTGGGACAGCCCCAGCATTTT.

The chain's CDR3 is CASSYSAGGGYEQFF. CDR3 bases: TGTGCCAGCAGTTACTCGGCGGGAGGGGGGTATGAGCAGTTCTTC. This sequence joins TRBV6-5 and TRBJ2-1; 9 bases are shared with TRBD2. The V segment lost 0 bases and the J segment 8 bases; nucleotides outside the gene matches: 5. Germline V gives CDR1 MNHEY, CDR2 SVGAGI. The CDR3 spans 15 residues.

V usage is TRBV21-1 and J usage is TRBJ2-5; the D segment call TRBD1 is taken from the table without a DNA check. TRBV21-1 is listed as a pseudogene. This CDR3 comprises 12 residues. The DNA for the CDR3 is TGTGCCAGAGCGACAGGGCCCCAGGCCCAGTACTTC. Translated, it gives CARATGPQAQYF.

This chain connects TRBV3-1 (or the pseudogene TRBV3-2) to TRBJ2-4, with 7 bases matching TRBD2. Looked up from germline, CDR1 is LGHDT and CDR2 is YNNKEL (reference sequence). V dropped 3 bases and J dropped 2; count of bases not matched to a gene: 10. The CDR3 runs to 17 residues. The CDR3 DNA follows: TGTGCCAGCAGCCACGCGGCTAGCGGAGACCCCAAAAACATTCAGTACTTC. Translation: CASSHAASGDPKNIQYF.

V gene TRBV24-1 combines with J gene TRBJ2-7, with D unresolved. The CDR3 sequence is 13 residues long. Germline V gene data show CDR1 as KGHDR and CDR2 as SFDVKD. V gave up 3 bases and J gave up 4 bases, with 9 bases separating them. The DNA for the CDR3 is TGTGCCACCAGTGATGGGCAGTCGTACGAGCAGTACTTC. Encoded protein: CATSDGQSYEQYF.

The chain joins TRBV6-5 to TRBJ1-5, with 9 positions matching TRBD1. The CDR3 extends over 14 amino acids. Germline V CDR1 and CDR2: MNHEY, SVGAGI. V dropped 6 bases and J dropped 1; count of bases not matched to a gene: 1. The DNA for the CDR3 is TGTGCCAGCAGACAGGGGGCAAGCAATCAGCCCCAGCATTTT. Amino acid sequence: CASRQGASNQPQHF.

The V gene is TRBV5-1, the J gene TRBJ1-5; 11 bases align to TRBD1. With 4 bases clipped from V and 4 bases from J, the junction kept 7 bases outside the gene matches. This CDR3 is built from 16 residues. CDR1 is SGHRS, CDR2 YFSETQ, per germline. The CDR3: CASSEGTGGWNQPQHF. DNA of the CDR3: TGCGCCAGCAGCGAAGGGACAGGGGGTTGGAATCAGCCCCAGCATTTT.

A word on this clone: Additional DNA sequences in this sample encode the identical CDR3. The chain carries TRBV7-9 and TRBJ2-5, with 7 bases lining up with TRBD1. The CDR3 spans 14 residues. The ends lost 5 bases at V and 1 base at J; junction bases unmatched: 4. Germline values: CDR1 SEHNR, CDR2 FQNEAQ (reference sequence). The CDR3 here is CASSLRQGQETQYF. The CDR3 DNA reads TGTGCCAGCAGCCTCAGACAGGGCCAAGAGACCCAGTACTTC.

The chain joins TRBV7-2 to TRBJ1-5; D perhaps matches TRBD1 (6 bases). The V gene's germline CDR1 is SGHTA and CDR2 FQGNSA. This CDR3 comprises 15 residues. V shed 2 bases and J shed 4 bases, with 12 bases lying between them. For the CDR3, the DNA is TGTGCCAGCAGCTTAAGGGGGAGCGCAAATCAGCCCCAGCATTTT. This sequence encodes CASSLRGSANQPQHF. The whole variable domain, filled in from reference TRBV7-2 and TRBJ1-5, reads GAGVSQSPSNKVTEKGKDVELRCDPISGHTALYWYRQSLGQGLEFLIYFQGNSAPDKSGLPSDRFSAERTGGSVSTLTIQRTQQEDSAVYLCASSLRGSANQPQHFGDGTRLSIL.

This sequence joins TRBV4-1 and TRBJ2-3; D perhaps matches TRBD2 (8 bases). The CDR3 extends over 16 amino acids. Germline loops: CDR1 MGHRA, CDR2 YSYEKL. V dropped 4 bases and J dropped 4 bases, with 18 bases sitting between them. The CDR3 region is CASSPGGAGGADTQYF. DNA of the CDR3: TGCGCCAGCAGCCCCGGGGGGGCAGGGGGGGCAGATACGCAGTATTTT.

This sequence joins TRBV6-4 and TRBJ2-1, with a possible D match to TRBD2 (7 bases). This CDR3 comprises 16 residues. Trimming stripped 5 bases from V and 1 base from J, with 15 bases between. CDR1 is MRHNA, CDR2 SNTAGT, per germline. In nucleotides, the CDR3 is TGTGCCAGCAGTAGGTCGGGGGGCTTTTCCTACAATGAGCAGTTCTTC. Its translation is CASSRSGGFSYNEQFF.

This clone was seen a single time. The chain links TRBV13 to TRBJ2-5, with D possibly matching TRBD2 (5 bases). Germline CDR1 reads PRHDT; CDR2 reads FYEKMQ (reference sequence). V was shortened by 0 bases and J by 2 bases, with 10 bases between the two germline ends. This CDR3 region has 15 residues. The CDR3 here is CASSLGARGQETQYF. CDR3 in DNA: TGTGCCAGCAGCTTAGGGGCCCGGGGACAAGAGACCCAGTACTTC.

The V gene is TRBV27, the J gene TRBJ1-1, with 7 nucleotides matching TRBD1. Trimming took 5 bases from V and 3 from J; bases not matched to a gene: 9. The CDR3 sequence is 15 residues long. CDR1 is MNHEY, CDR2 SMNVEV, per germline (reference sequence). CDR3 region: CASSREGGLDTEAFF. The DNA of the CDR3 is TGTGCCAGCAGTAGGGAAGGGGGCCTGGACACTGAAGCTTTCTTT.

The rearrangement joins TRBV5-1 to TRBJ1-2; D not certain. The CDR3 loop spans 14 amino acids. Germline-derived CDR1 and CDR2 are SGHRS and YFSETQ. Trimming took off 2 bases at V and 6 bases at J, with 14 bases between the two ends. As DNA, the CDR3 is TGCGCCAGCAGCTTAGTATCGCAGTTTGATGGCTACACCTTC. Its translation: CASSLVSQFDGYTF. The whole variable domain, filled in from reference TRBV5-1 and TRBJ1-2, reads KAGVTQTPRYLIKTRGQQVTLSCSPISGHRSVSWYQQTPGQGLQFLFEYFSETQRNKGNFPGRFSGRQFSNSRSEMNVSTLELGDSALYLCASSLVSQFDGYTFGSGTRLTVV.

This clone was counted once. The chain couples TRBV2 to TRBJ2-3, with D possibly being TRBD2 (6 bases). The CDR3 sequence is 18 residues long. The V gene lost 2 bases and the J gene lost 2 bases, with 20 bases spanning the gap. Germline CDR1 is SNHLY and CDR2 is FYNNEI. The CDR3: CASSETGDLLRSTDTQYF. CDR3 DNA: TGTGCCAGCAGTGAAACCGGGGACTTACTTCGATCCACAGATACGCAGTATTTT. Filled out from reference TRBV2 and TRBJ2-3, the complete variable domain reads EPEVTQTPSHQVTQMGQEVILRCVPISNHLYFYWYRQILGQKVEFLVSFYNNEISEKSEIFDDQFSVERPDGSNFTLKIRSTKLEDSAMYFCASSETGDLLRSTDTQYFGPGTRLTVL.

The chain employs TRBV5-6 and TRBJ1-1, with a weak D call TRBD1 (5 bases). Germline CDR1 reads SGHDT; CDR2 reads YYEEEE. The CDR3 is 13 residues long. The V gene lost 2 bases and the J gene lost 3 bases, with 8 bases spanning the gap. The CDR3 DNA reads as TGTGCCAGCAGCTTCTGGGGGGACACTGAAGCTTTCTTT. Translation: CASSFWGDTEAFF.

This clone was detected once. V and J are TRBV6-6 and TRBJ1-5, with a possible D match to TRBD1 (5 bases). V was trimmed by 8 bases and J by 3 bases, leaving 8 bases between them. CDR1 MNHNY and CDR2 SVGAGI come from the germline V gene (reference sequence). The CDR3 totals 12 residues. The CDR3 loop is CASQGDNQPQHF. CDR3 nucleotide sequence: TGTGCCAGCCAAGGGGACAATCAGCCCCAGCATTTT.